This T cell receptor beta chain is from a study of OX40 agonist ivuxolimab in advanced cancers. Study information: The diagnoses of dose-escalation patients were hepatocellular carcinoma, melanoma, renal cell or head and neck cancer.

Note on this clone: Its antigen is unknown.

Assay used: immunoSEQ multiplex PCR; TCRdb lists only in-frame clones, some missing. The sample records about 76,000 clones, 85% being singletons. Study-wide results and limits: Determination of antigen specificity was not performed for the expanded peripheral T cells. The study found that CD8+ T cells averaged more expanded clones than CD4+. Some of the lowest clonal expansion was seen in partial responders at 0.1-3.0 mg/kg.

CDR1 is SGHTA, CDR2 FQGNSA, per germline. The CDR3 spans 19 residues. Trimming at V came to 1 base and at J to 1 base, leaving 11 bases not matched to a gene. The sequences come from CD4+ or CD8+ T cells sorted from blood, collected in a trial of the OX40 agonist ivuxolimab. The TCR comes from an adult with an advanced solid tumor such as melanoma, head and neck, liver or kidney cancer. The chain is built from TRBV7-2 and TRBJ2-4; 9 bases fit TRBD1. Here the CDR3 reads CASSLETGGQKGAKNIQYF. CDR3 nucleotide sequence: TGTGCCAGCAGCTTAGAGACAGGGGGTCAGAAAGGGGCCAAAAACATTCAGTACTTC.